The 22 T cell receptor beta chains below come from one sample, sequenced in a study of blood T cell repertoires in COVID-19. Repertoires were generated with immunoSEQ multiplex PCR, while TCRdb's copy carries only in-frame clones and drops some. The data contain approximately 100,000 clones, about four fifths of them seen just once; the ten biggest clones take up more than 10%. Sequenced material: peripheral blood. The receptor source for this set is a human donor in a cohort sampled during active COVID-19.

Here the CDR3 DNA reads TGTGCCAGCAGTTACTCGACAGGGGAAGGCTACACCTTC. It translates to CASSYSTGEGYTF. J is TRBJ1-2 and V is TRBV6-2 or TRBV6-3; 8 bases match TRBD1. With V trimmed by 0 bases and J by 8 bases, 2 bases remained unmatched. The CDR3 sequence is 13 residues long. Germline V lookup: CDR1 MNHEY, CDR2 SVGEGT.

The chain couples TRBV11-2 to TRBJ1-3, with 8 bases aligning to TRBD1. The V segment lost 6 bases and the J segment 3 bases; nucleotides outside the gene matches: 16. The CDR3 runs to 18 residues. Germline assignment: CDR1 SGHAT and CDR2 FQNNGV. Here the CDR3 reads CASSLLGTGRKNGNTIYF. The CDR3 DNA is TGTGCCAGCAGTCTGCTCGGGACAGGAAGAAAGAATGGAAACACCATATATTTT.

This chain joins TRBV9 and TRBJ1-2; tentatively, D is TRBD1 (5 bases). Trimming cost V 4 bases and J 1 base, with 14 bases left between them. The germline CDR1 and CDR2 sequences are SGDLS and YYNGEE. The CDR3 has 15 residues. The CDR3 DNA is TGTGCCAGCAGCCCCGGTCGGGGACTTAACTATGGCTACACCTTC. Its translation is CASSPGRGLNYGYTF.

V usage is TRBV7-2 and J usage is TRBJ2-2; 8 bases fit TRBD1. This CDR3 region has 15 residues. With 5 bases clipped from V and 4 bases from J, the junction kept 6 bases outside the gene matches. Germline V gene data show CDR1 as SGHTA and CDR2 as FQGNSA. Here the CDR3 DNA reads TGTGCCAGCAGCCCGGACAGGGCGAGCACCGGGGAGCTGTTTTTT. It codes for CASSPDRASTGELFF.

The J gene is TRBJ2-1, the V gene TRBV7-3, with a possible D match to TRBD1 (5 bases). The germline gives CDR1 SGHTA, CDR2 FQGTGA. V lost 7 bases and J lost 3, with 13 bases in between. The CDR3 has 14 amino acids. As DNA, the CDR3 is TGTGCCAGCAAGTTCAGGGCGGTCTACAATGAGCAGTTCTTC. Translated, it gives CASKFRAVYNEQFF.

The rearrangement uses TRBV5-4 and TRBJ2-1, with 8 nucleotides matching TRBD1. The CDR3 is 14 amino acids. V shed 5 bases, J shed 4 bases, and the junction held 5 bases outside the gene matches. Germline V gene lookup returns CDR1 SGHNT and CDR2 YYREEE (reference sequence). The CDR3 sequence: CASRGTGDYNEQFF. The CDR3 DNA is TGTGCCAGCAGAGGGACAGGAGATTACAATGAGCAGTTCTTC.

The chain combines TRBV7-3 with TRBJ2-2; D is perhaps TRBD2 (6 bases). V gave up 5 bases and J gave up 6 bases, with 19 bases separating them. The length of the CDR3 is 16 residues. Germline-derived CDR1 and CDR2 are SGHTA and FQGTGA. As DNA, the CDR3 is TGTGCCAGCAGCCCAAATCCGGGACTCCTAGCCGGGGAGCTGTTTTTT. This sequence encodes CASSPNPGLLAGELFF.

The gene calls are TRBV6-5 and TRBJ1-2; 10 bases fit TRBD1. The V and J ends lost 6 bases and 3 bases, in that order; junction bases with no gene match: 4. There are 14 residues in the CDR3. Germline V gene data show CDR1 as MNHEY and CDR2 as SVGAGI. CDR3 bases: TGTGCCAGCAGCAAGACAGGGGGCGACTATGGCTACACCTTC. Translation gives CASSKTGGDYGYTF.

The gene calls are TRBV12-1 and TRBJ1-2. TRBV12-1 is a documented pseudogene. The CDR3 runs 12 residues. This CDR3 is CASSFVLDGYTF. The CDR3 DNA reads as TGTGCCAGCAGCTTTGTACTTGATGGCTACACCTTC.

This chain uses TRBV28 with TRBJ1-1, with a possible D match to TRBD1 (5 bases). The germline gives CDR1 MDHEN, CDR2 SYDVKM. With 6 bases removed from V and 1 base from J, the gap between germline ends came to 12 bases. This CDR3 is built from 14 residues. The CDR3 DNA reads as TGTGCCAGCAGGATGGGGGGAGGGAACACTGAAGCTTTCTTT. This codes for CASRMGGGNTEAFF.

The sample holds one count of this clone. This chain connects TRBV2 to TRBJ2-1; D uncertain. CDR3 length: 18 residues. V was clipped by 1 base and J by 4 bases, with 20 bases between them. Looked up from germline, CDR1 is SNHLY and CDR2 is FYNNEI. The CDR3: CASSEGRSAAPKYNEQFF. CDR3 sequence (DNA): TGTGCCAGCAGTGAAGGGCGGTCAGCTGCCCCCAAATACAATGAGCAGTTCTTC.

The CDR3 region is CASSLARGKNNEQFF. The CDR3 DNA is TGTGCCAGCAGCTTAGCCCGGGGAAAAAACAATGAGCAGTTCTTC. V is TRBV11-2 and J is TRBJ2-1, with a weak D call TRBD2 (5 bases). Germline CDR1 reads SGHAT; CDR2 reads FQNNGV. Trimming shortened V by 1 base and J by 5 bases, and 12 bases separated the two germline ends. CDR3 length equals 15 residues.

The sample holds many counts of this clone. Other nucleotide sequences in the sample specify the same CDR3. J is TRBJ1-5 and V is TRBV7-9; TRBD1 matches 8 bases. The CDR3 length is 14 residues. Germline CDR1 is SEHNR and CDR2 is FQNEAQ (reference sequence). Trimming took 4 bases from V and 5 from J; bases not matched to a gene: 4. CDR3 bases: TGTGCCAGCAGCTCCGGACAGGGAGATCAGCCCCAGCATTTT. This codes for CASSSGQGDQPQHF.

This chain connects TRBV6-4 to TRBJ2-7; weak D call: TRBD2 (5 bases). V dropped 3 bases and J dropped 5 bases, with 14 bases sitting between them. This CDR3 is built from 14 residues. Germline CDR1 reads MRHNA; CDR2 reads SNTAGT. CDR3 amino acids: CASSEVSRRNEQYF. The CDR3 DNA reads as TGTGCCAGCAGTGAAGTTAGTAGGAGGAACGAGCAGTACTTC.

V usage is TRBV27 and J usage is TRBJ2-1; 7 bases match TRBD2. Germline lookup yields CDR1 MNHEY and CDR2 SMNVEV (reference sequence). J lost 7 bases, V lost 6 bases, and 9 bases had no gene match. The CDR3 spans 14 residues. The CDR3 is CASSFHGGGNEQFF. The CDR3, as DNA: TGTGCCAGCAGCTTTCACGGGGGAGGGAATGAGCAGTTCTTC.

This clone has just one count. The J gene is TRBJ1-1, the V gene TRBV25-1, with a weak D call TRBD1 (6 bases). CDR1 is MGHDK and CDR2 is SYGVNS in the germline V gene. This CDR3 is built from 15 residues. The V gene lost 8 bases and the J gene lost 2 bases, with 18 bases spanning the gap. CDR3 nucleotides: TGTGCCAGCCAACAAGGGGGATCCTCAAACACTGAAGCTTTCTTT. This gives the protein CASQQGGSSNTEAFF. The full variable domain, rest sourced from reference TRBV25-1 and TRBJ1-1, is EADIYQTPRYLVIGTGKKITLECSQTMGHDKMYWYQQDPGMELHLIHYSYGVNSTEKGDLSSESTVSRIRTEHFPLTLESARPSHTSQYLCASQQGGSSNTEAFFGQGTRLTVV.

This sequence joins TRBV7-2 and TRBJ2-7; TRBD1 matches 10 bases. J gave up 3 bases and V 2 bases, and 4 bases lay outside the gene matches. Germline-derived CDR1 and CDR2 are SGHTA and FQGNSA. This CDR3 spans 15 amino acids. The CDR3 DNA is TGTGCCAGCAGCTTACAGTGGACAGGGGGCTACGAGCAGTACTTC. It yields the protein CASSLQWTGGYEQYF. The full variable domain, its missing parts supplied by reference TRBV7-2 and TRBJ2-7, is GAGVSQSPSNKVTEKGKDVELRCDPISGHTALYWYRQSLGQGLEFLIYFQGNSAPDKSGLPSDRFSAERTGGSVSTLTIQRTQQEDSAVYLCASSLQWTGGYEQYFGPGTRLTVT.

The chain has TRBV19 and TRBJ1-1; a weak D match, TRBD1 (6 bases). V lost 3 bases and J lost 1, with 6 bases in between. Germline V lookup: CDR1 LNHDA, CDR2 SQIVND (reference sequence). The CDR3 contains 13 residues. CDR3 protein: CASSIRGNTEAFF. CDR3 DNA sequence: TGTGCCAGTAGTATCAGGGGGAACACTGAAGCTTTCTTT.

The rearrangement uses TRBV6-2 or TRBV6-3 and TRBJ2-7; no clear D. This CDR3 comprises 11 residues. The germline V gene has CDR1 MNHEY and CDR2 SVGEGT. The ends were cut back, 2 bases at V and 7 bases at J, with 6 bases in the middle. For the CDR3, the DNA is TGTGCCAGCAGTTACGCCCTAGAGCAGTACTTC. Translating gives CASSYALEQYF.

The J gene is TRBJ2-1, the V gene TRBV18; D call uncertain. Per germline, CDR1 KGHSH and CDR2 LQKENI. The CDR3 covers 13 residues. V lost 0 bases, J lost 3 bases, and 3 bases lay in between. Here the CDR3 DNA reads TGTGCCAGCTCACCACCCTTCTACAATGAGCAGTTCTTC. Amino acids: CASSPPFYNEQFF.

The chain carries TRBV19 and TRBJ2-2, with D perhaps TRBD2 (5 bases). This CDR3 comprises 16 residues. Germline V lookup: CDR1 LNHDA, CDR2 SQIVND (reference sequence). V was pared by 1 base and J by 4 bases, with 13 bases between. CDR3 sequence reads: CASSIVGVQLTGELFF. The CDR3 DNA reads TGTGCCAGTAGTATAGTCGGGGTCCAACTCACCGGGGAGCTGTTTTTT.

The CDR3 region is CASSTQGADQPQHF. DNA of the CDR3: TGTGCCAGCAGCACACAAGGGGCAGATCAGCCCCAGCATTTT. The chain joins TRBV7-2 to TRBJ1-5, with a possible D match to TRBD1 (5 bases). V dropped 5 bases and J dropped 5 bases, with 13 bases sitting between them. The germline gives CDR1 SGHTA, CDR2 FQGNSA. This CDR3 is built from 14 residues.